This T cell receptor (beta chain) was found in a study of Ad26.COV2.S vaccination and SARS-CoV-2 variants. Treatment described: around 19 received Ad26.COV2.S at low or high dose, single or two shots; roughly five received placebo; per-sample allocation not given. Sampling took place 63 days after the first vaccine or placebo injection. With 3 bases removed from V and 4 bases from J, the gap between germline ends came to 15 bases. The CDR3 spans 15 residues. The germline V gene has CDR1 KGHSH and CDR2 LQKENI. Method: immunoSEQ multiplex PCR; TCRdb's copy keeps in-frame clones and lacks some. This sample carries about 400,000 clones, about 91% of them seen once, and the ten largest clones take 1.5% to 2%.

V and J are TRBV18 and TRBJ1-2; TRBD1 might be the D (6 bases). The sequence derives from a person aged 18-60 years who received the Ad26.COV2.S COVID-19 vaccine or a placebo. Sequencing was performed on peripheral blood, taken in a trial of Ad26.COV2.S vaccine versus placebo. The CDR3: CASSPSGAPLYGYTF. The CDR3 region has the DNA TGTGCCAGCTCACCCTCAGGGGCCCCCCTCTATGGCTACACCTTC.